One and the same sample provided the 5 T cell receptor beta chains below, sequenced in a study of CD4+ T cells in melanoma. The data were produced by immunoSEQ multiplex PCR, yet TCRdb's version contains in-frame clones alone and is incomplete. The sample lists approximately 20,000 clones; 83% were seen once. Sequences were obtained from cells from a culture (not recorded whether cultured in vitro). The receptors derive from a human donor with melanoma.

The rearrangement joins TRBV7-9 to TRBJ1-5; tentative D call: TRBD1 (6 bases). This CDR3 region has 13 residues. CDR1 is SEHNR and CDR2 is FQNEAQ in the germline V gene (reference sequence). Between the trimmed V and J ends, which lost 5 bases and 4 bases, there was a span of 9 bases. The DNA for the CDR3 is TGTGCCAGCAGCCCTCAGGGGAATCAGCCCCAGCATTTT. It translates to CASSPQGNQPQHF.

V usage is TRBV30 and J usage is TRBJ1-2, with D tentatively TRBD1 (6 bases). Germline V CDR1 and CDR2: GTSNPN, SVGIG (reference sequence). The CDR3 length is 13 residues. V dropped 0 bases and J dropped 6 bases, with 11 bases sitting between them. CDR3 residues: CAWSVTGINGYTF. The CDR3 coding sequence is TGTGCCTGGAGTGTAACAGGGATAAATGGCTACACCTTC.

The CDR3 loop is CASSYSLGRVTDTQYF. CDR3 bases: TGTGCCAGCAGTTACTCGCTGGGGAGGGTCACAGATACGCAGTATTTT. The chain recombines TRBV6-5 with TRBJ2-3; 7 bases match TRBD2. Germline CDR1 and CDR2: MNHEY and SVGAGI. Trimming took 0 bases from V and 2 from J; bases not matched to a gene: 5. The CDR3 sequence is 16 residues long.

The rearrangement joins TRBV7-3 to TRBJ1-2; D is perhaps TRBD1 (5 bases). The germline V and J ends were trimmed by 8 bases and 4 bases, with 20 bases remaining between them. Germline V CDR1 and CDR2: SGHTA, FQGTGA. The CDR3 is 15 amino acids. CDR3 in amino acids: CASGPSRTGSYGYTF. The CDR3 bases are TGTGCCAGCGGTCCCTCCCGAACAGGCTCCTATGGCTACACCTTC.

The chain links TRBV2 to TRBJ1-2, with D possibly TRBD1 on 6 matching bases. The CDR3 runs to 13 residues. The V and J ends lost 7 bases and 2 bases respectively, with 11 bases between them. Germline V gives CDR1 SNHLY, CDR2 FYNNEI. Here the CDR3 DNA reads TGTGCCAGCACTAGGGACAAGAACTATGGCTACACCTTC. It specifies CASTRDKNYGYTF.